One and the same sample provided the 10 T cell receptor beta chains below, sequenced in a study of blood T cell repertoires in COVID-19. Profiling relied on immunoSEQ multiplex PCR, and the TCRdb table lists in-frame clones only, not all of them. This sample carries some 78,000 clones, roughly 85% of them seen once, and the ten largest clones take approximately 4.9%. Sequenced: peripheral blood. The receptors come from a woman older than 75 with active or convalescent COVID-19.

The chain carries TRBV19 and TRBJ2-2; TRBD2 matches 8 bases. The CDR3 runs to 19 residues. Germline CDR1 is LNHDA and CDR2 is SQIVND (reference sequence). The trim removed 6 bases at V and 2 bases at J, leaving 17 bases unmatched. DNA of the CDR3: TGTGCCAGTAGCCCCGGTAGGGCGGGAGGACCCATAAACACCGGGGAGCTGTTTTTT. It yields the protein CASSPGRAGGPINTGELFF.

J is TRBJ1-6 and V is TRBV5-4; 10 nucleotides line up with TRBD1. Germline V gene data show CDR1 as SGHNT and CDR2 as YYREEE (reference sequence). The CDR3 runs 16 residues. V trimming: 3 bases; J trimming: 7 bases; junction bases outside the gene matches: 7. CDR3 DNA sequence: TGTGCCAGCAGCTCCTGGACAGGGGGTCTGAATTCACCCCTCCACTTT. Amino acids: CASSSWTGGLNSPLHF.

The V and J genes are TRBV6-2 or TRBV6-3 and TRBJ1-5; 10 positions match TRBD1. Germline trimming cut 6 bases from V and 0 bases from J; bases unmatched to any gene: 14. The CDR3 extends over 19 amino acids. CDR1 and CDR2 (germline): MNHEY, SVGEGT. This CDR3 reads CASSTKTGGGFGSNQPQHF. DNA of the CDR3: TGTGCCAGCAGCACTAAGACAGGGGGCGGCTTTGGTAGCAATCAGCCCCAGCATTTT.

The genes are TRBV5-4 and TRBJ1-1; 7 bases are a match to TRBD1. Germline lookup yields CDR1 SGHNT and CDR2 YYREEE (reference sequence). Germline trimming cut 1 base from V and 6 bases from J; bases unmatched to any gene: 0. The CDR3 contains 12 residues. CDR3 coding DNA: TGTGCCAGCAGCTTGACAGGGGCTGAAGCTTTCTTT. Translating it yields CASSLTGAEAFF.

The genes are TRBV7-2 and TRBJ2-3; 8 bases map to TRBD2. The CDR3 has 13 residues. The V segment lost 8 bases and the J segment 2 bases; nucleotides outside the gene matches: 3. Germline lookup yields CDR1 SGHTA and CDR2 FQGNSA. CDR3 nucleotides: TGTGCCAGCGTACTAGCGGTCACAGATACGCAGTATTTT. Translated: CASVLAVTDTQYF.

Regarding this clone: Additional DNA sequences in this sample encode the identical CDR3. The chain is built from TRBV7-3 and TRBJ2-6; perhaps TRBD2 as D (6 bases). Germline V CDR1 and CDR2: SGHTA, FQGTGA. The V end lost 2 bases, the J end lost 2 bases, and 10 bases lay between the germline ends. CDR3 length equals 16 residues. The chain's CDR3 is CASSLGPGAGANVLTF. For the CDR3, the DNA is TGTGCCAGCAGCTTAGGTCCGGGGGCTGGGGCCAACGTCCTGACTTTC.

The V and J genes are TRBV28 and TRBJ2-1; 7 bases fit TRBD1. The V and J ends lost 2 bases and 9 bases, in that order; junction bases with no gene match: 13. The CDR3 is 16 amino acids. Germline CDR1 and CDR2: MDHEN and SYDVKM. The CDR3 DNA reads TGTGCCAGCAGTTTAAATCCCCCTAGGGCAGGGGGTGAGCAGTTCTTC. Residues: CASSLNPPRAGGEQFF.

In DNA, the CDR3 is TGTGCCAGCAGCTCCTGGGGCGGGAGTAAGGCCGGGGAGCTGTTTTTT. Its protein is CASSSWGGSKAGELFF. The chain has TRBV9 and TRBJ2-2; 7 nucleotides line up with TRBD2. Germline lookup yields CDR1 SGDLS and CDR2 YYNGEE. The V and J ends lost 4 bases and 6 bases, in that order; junction bases with no gene match: 12. There are 16 residues in the CDR3. Full variable domain (missing parts from reference TRBV9 and TRBJ2-2): DSGVTQTPKHLITATGQRVTLRCSPRSGDLSVYWYQQSLDQGLQFLIQYYNGEERAKGNILERFSAQQFPDLHSELNLSSLELGDSALYFCASSSWGGSKAGELFFGEGSRLTVL.

In its sample, this clone was seen once. This chain uses TRBV11-2 with TRBJ2-1; unclear D gene. The CDR3 has 13 residues. V lost 5 bases to trimming and J lost 4 bases, with 9 bases between them. Germline V gives CDR1 SGHAT, CDR2 FQNNGV. CDR3 sequence reads: CASSPGLYNEQFF. The CDR3 bases are TGTGCCAGCAGCCCTGGCCTGTACAATGAGCAGTTCTTC.

The chain carries TRBV6-2 or TRBV6-3 and TRBJ2-5; D is undetermined. In germline, CDR1 is MNHEY, CDR2 SVGEGT. The germline V and J ends were trimmed by 2 bases and 2 bases, with 21 bases remaining between them. This CDR3 comprises 18 residues. The DNA of the CDR3 is TGTGCCAGCAGTTACCCCACCATAGTGAGGAACGGGCAAGAGACCCAGTACTTC. This codes for CASSYPTIVRNGQETQYF.